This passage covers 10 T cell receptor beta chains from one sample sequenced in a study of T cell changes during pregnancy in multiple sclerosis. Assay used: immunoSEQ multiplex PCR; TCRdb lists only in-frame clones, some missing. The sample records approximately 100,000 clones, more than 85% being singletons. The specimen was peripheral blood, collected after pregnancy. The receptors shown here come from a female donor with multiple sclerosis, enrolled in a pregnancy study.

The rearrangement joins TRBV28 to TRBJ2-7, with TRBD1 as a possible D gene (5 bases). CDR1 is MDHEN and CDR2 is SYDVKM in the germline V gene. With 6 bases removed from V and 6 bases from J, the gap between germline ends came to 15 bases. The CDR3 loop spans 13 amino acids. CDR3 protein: CASRFSGPGEQYF. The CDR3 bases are TGTGCCAGCAGATTTTCAGGGCCTGGCGAGCAGTACTTC.

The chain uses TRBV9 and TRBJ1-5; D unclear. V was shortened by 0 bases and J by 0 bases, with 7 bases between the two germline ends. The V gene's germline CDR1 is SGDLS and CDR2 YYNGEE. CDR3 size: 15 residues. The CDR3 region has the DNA TGTGCCAGCAGCGTAGGTCTAGATAGCAATCAGCCCCAGCATTTT. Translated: CASSVGLDSNQPQHF.

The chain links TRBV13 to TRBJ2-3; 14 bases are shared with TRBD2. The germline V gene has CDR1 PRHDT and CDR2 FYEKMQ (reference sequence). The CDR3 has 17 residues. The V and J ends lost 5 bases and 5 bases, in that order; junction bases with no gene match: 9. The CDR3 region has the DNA TGTGCCAGCAGCCACCGGGGACTAGCGGGGGTGGGAGATACGCAGTATTTT. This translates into CASSHRGLAGVGDTQYF.

CDR3: CASSLAQGVFSGYTF. The CDR3 bases are TGTGCCAGCAGCTTAGCGCAGGGTGTTTTTAGTGGCTACACCTTC. The chain is built from TRBV7-2 and TRBJ1-2, with D possibly TRBD1 on 5 matching bases. Germline CDR1 and CDR2: SGHTA and FQGNSA. Trimming left V 0 bases short and J 7 bases short, with 15 bases between. This CDR3 comprises 15 residues.

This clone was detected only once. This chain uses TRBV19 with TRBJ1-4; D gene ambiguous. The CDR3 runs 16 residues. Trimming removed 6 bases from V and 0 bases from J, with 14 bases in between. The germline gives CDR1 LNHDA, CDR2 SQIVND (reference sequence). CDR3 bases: TGTGCCAGTAGCGACCTCTCGGCGGCAACTAATGAAAAACTGTTTTTT. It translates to CASSDLSAATNEKLFF.

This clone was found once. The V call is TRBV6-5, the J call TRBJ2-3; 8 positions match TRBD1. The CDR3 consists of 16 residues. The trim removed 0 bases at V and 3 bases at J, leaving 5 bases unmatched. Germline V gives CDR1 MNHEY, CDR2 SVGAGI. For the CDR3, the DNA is TGTGCCAGCAGTTACTCGACAGGGGTTGGGACAGATACGCAGTATTTT. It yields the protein CASSYSTGVGTDTQYF.

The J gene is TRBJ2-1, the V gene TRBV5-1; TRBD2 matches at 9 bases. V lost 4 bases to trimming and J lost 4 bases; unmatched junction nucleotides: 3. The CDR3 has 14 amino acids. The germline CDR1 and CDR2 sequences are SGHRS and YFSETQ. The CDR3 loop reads CASSGTSLYNEQFF. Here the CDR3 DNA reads TGCGCCAGCAGCGGGACTAGCCTGTACAATGAGCAGTTCTTC.

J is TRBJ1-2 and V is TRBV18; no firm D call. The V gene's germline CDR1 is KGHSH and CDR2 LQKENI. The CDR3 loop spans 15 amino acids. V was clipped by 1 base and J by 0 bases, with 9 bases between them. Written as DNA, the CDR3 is TGTGCCAGCTCACCACAGCGCTTTGCTAACTATGGCTACACCTTC. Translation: CASSPQRFANYGYTF.

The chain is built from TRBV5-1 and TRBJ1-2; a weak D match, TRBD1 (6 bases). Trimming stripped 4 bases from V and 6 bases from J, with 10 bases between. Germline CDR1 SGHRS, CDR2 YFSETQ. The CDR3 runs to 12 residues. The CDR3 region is CASSRNRDGYTF. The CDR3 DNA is TGCGCCAGCAGCAGAAACAGGGATGGCTACACCTTC.

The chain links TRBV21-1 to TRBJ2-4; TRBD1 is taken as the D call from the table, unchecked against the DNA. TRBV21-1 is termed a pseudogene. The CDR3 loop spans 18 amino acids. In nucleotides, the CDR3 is TGTGCCAGCAGCAAACGCAGGACAGGGGCGATCGCGGAAAACATTCAGTACTTC. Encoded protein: CASSKRRTGAIAENIQYF.